This is a list of T cell receptor beta chains from one sample in a study of OX40 agonist ivuxolimab in advanced cancers. Profiling relied on immunoSEQ multiplex PCR, and the TCRdb table lists in-frame clones only, not all of them. The sample carries 60,000 to 75,000 clones, 80% to 85% recorded once. Specimen: CD4+ or CD8+ T cells sorted from blood, collected in a trial of the OX40 agonist ivuxolimab. All receptors come from an adult with an advanced solid tumor such as melanoma, head and neck, liver or kidney cancer. Each CDR3 is given with its conserved first and last residue. The D gene is left open where the match is weak. Only some rows state a clone size, as once, few, many or a class for expanded clones.

v_gene: TRBV27
d_gene: -
abundance: -
j_gene: TRBJ1-4
CDR3nt: TGTGCCAGCAGTCGCTCAGGGGCAACTAATGAAAAACTGTTTTTT
CDR3aa: CASSRSGATNEKLFF

v_gene: TRBV19
d_gene: -
abundance: -
j_gene: TRBJ1-6
CDR3nt: TGTGCCAGTAGTAAGACAGGCCCCGATTCACCCCTCCACTTT
CDR3aa: CASSKTGPDSPLHF

v_gene: TRBV6-1
d_gene: TRBD1
abundance: -
j_gene: TRBJ1-1
CDR3nt: TGTGCCAGCAGTGACTCCGGGACAGGGGACACTGAAGCTTTCTTT
CDR3aa: CASSDSGTGDTEAFF

v_gene: TRBV27
d_gene: TRBD1
abundance: -
j_gene: TRBJ2-2
CDR3nt: TGTGCCAGCAGTTTATTTGGGGATGGACAGGGTATCGCCTTGTTTTTT
CDR3aa: CASSLFGDGQGIALFF

v_gene: TRBV30
d_gene: -
abundance: -
j_gene: TRBJ2-2
CDR3nt: TGTGCCTGGAGGGGGTCCGGGGAGCTGTTTTTT
CDR3aa: CAWRGSGELFF

v_gene: TRBV12-5
d_gene: -
abundance: -
j_gene: TRBJ2-7
CDR3nt: TGTGCTAGTGCTCAGCCACCCGCATGGGATTCGGTCACCTACGAGCAGTACTTC
CDR3aa: CASAQPPAWDSVTYEQYF

v_gene: TRBV18
d_gene: -
abundance: few
j_gene: TRBJ1-4
CDR3nt: TGTGCCAGCTCCTCCCGTCCCCCCGGGCAGGAAAAACTGTTTTTT
CDR3aa: CASSSRPPGQEKLFF

v_gene: TRBV30
d_gene: -
abundance: once
j_gene: TRBJ1-2
CDR3nt: TGTGCCTGGAGTGTAGGGGGGGCGACGGCTTATGGCTACACCTTC
CDR3aa: CAWSVGGATAYGYTF

v_gene: TRBV5-4
d_gene: -
abundance: -
j_gene: TRBJ1-1
CDR3nt: TGTGCCAGCAGCTCGGGCCTCCTGAACACTGAAGCTTTCTTT
CDR3aa: CASSSGLLNTEAFF

v_gene: TRBV7-9
d_gene: -
abundance: -
j_gene: TRBJ1-3
CDR3nt: TGTGCCAGCAGCCTATCGGTGGGGGCTGGAAACACCATATATTTT
CDR3aa: CASSLSVGAGNTIYF

v_gene: TRBV5-1
d_gene: TRBD1
abundance: -
j_gene: TRBJ2-2
CDR3nt: TGCGCCAGCAGCTGGGGACAGGGTACCGGGGAGCTGTTTTTT
CDR3aa: CASSWGQGTGELFF

v_gene: TRBV15
d_gene: -
abundance: -
j_gene: TRBJ1-2
CDR3nt: TGTGCCACCAGCAGAGCACGGGAATCGGGGGGCTACACCTTC
CDR3aa: CATSRARESGGYTF

v_gene: TRBV5-1
d_gene: -
abundance: -
j_gene: TRBJ2-2
CDR3nt: TGCGCCAGCAGCACGTCCGGGACACCGAACACCGGGGAGCTGTTTTTT
CDR3aa: CASSTSGTPNTGELFF

v_gene: TRBV27
d_gene: -
abundance: -
j_gene: TRBJ1-2
CDR3nt: TGTGCCAGCAGTGCACATTCGGAGTCCGCGGGGGGCTACACCTTC
CDR3aa: CASSAHSESAGGYTF

v_gene: TRBV6-5
d_gene: -
abundance: few
j_gene: TRBJ2-3
CDR3nt: TGTGCCAGCAGTCTATCCAGGGATTTAGATACGCAGTATTTT
CDR3aa: CASSLSRDLDTQYF

v_gene: TRBV10-3
d_gene: TRBD2
abundance: -
j_gene: TRBJ2-1
CDR3nt: TGTGCCATCAACCCGGGACTAAATAACAATGAGCAGTTCTTC
CDR3aa: CAINPGLNNNEQFF

v_gene: TRBV27
d_gene: TRBD1
abundance: once
j_gene: TRBJ2-3
CDR3nt: TGTGCCAGCAGTTATGGGACAGACACAGATACGCAGTATTTT
CDR3aa: CASSYGTDTDTQYF

v_gene: TRBV11-2
d_gene: TRBD2
abundance: once
j_gene: TRBJ2-7
CDR3nt: TGTGCCAGCAGCTCGACTAGCGGGAGTTTCTACGAGCAGTACTTC
CDR3aa: CASSSTSGSFYEQYF

v_gene: TRBV28
d_gene: TRBD2
abundance: -
j_gene: TRBJ2-2
CDR3nt: TGTGCCAGCCTTAGCGGGAGGGCCGGGTACACCGGGGAGCTGTTTTTT
CDR3aa: CASLSGRAGYTGELFF

v_gene: TRBV28
d_gene: -
abundance: -
j_gene: TRBJ1-1
CDR3nt: TGTGCCAGCAGTTTACAGTGGGGGGTCACTGAAGCTTTCTTT
CDR3aa: CASSLQWGVTEAFF

v_gene: TRBV6-5
d_gene: -
abundance: -
j_gene: TRBJ1-2
CDR3nt: TGTGCCAGCAGTTATGACACCCTGGGAGGCTACACCTTC
CDR3aa: CASSYDTLGGYTF

v_gene: TRBV5-1
d_gene: -
abundance: few
j_gene: TRBJ1-4
CDR3nt: TGCGCCAGCAGCGCGGGGACGGCGGGCAATGAAAAACTGTTTTTT
CDR3aa: CASSAGTAGNEKLFF

v_gene: TRBV9
d_gene: -
abundance: -
j_gene: TRBJ2-7
CDR3nt: TGTGCCAGCAGCGTTGGGGGGCCCGACTACGAGCAGTACTTC
CDR3aa: CASSVGGPDYEQYF

v_gene: TRBV19
d_gene: -
abundance: -
j_gene: TRBJ2-2
CDR3nt: TGTGCCAGTAAGGGGGATTGGTCCACCGGGGAGCTGTTTTTT
CDR3aa: CASKGDWSTGELFF

v_gene: TRBV4-2
d_gene: -
abundance: -
j_gene: TRBJ2-3
CDR3nt: TGTGCCAGCAGCCGCGACAAGCAGGGGGGCCCCCGGTATTTT
CDR3aa: CASSRDKQGGPRYF

v_gene: TRBV5-1
d_gene: -
abundance: -
j_gene: TRBJ2-7
CDR3nt: TGCGCCAGCAGCTCCCAAGGGGGTAGGAACGAGCAGTACTTC
CDR3aa: CASSSQGGRNEQYF

v_gene: TRBV5-5
d_gene: -
abundance: -
j_gene: TRBJ1-2
CDR3nt: TGTGCCAGCAGCTTGAGTAATGGCTACACCTTC
CDR3aa: CASSLSNGYTF